The clone carrying this T cell receptor (beta chain) showed up just a few times. As yet, its antigen is unknown. The sequenced fragment ends 3 residues before the CDR3 boundary, so the rest is inferred from the germline J gene. Other DNA sequences in the same sample also yield this CDR3. Sequencing input was equivalent genomic DNA from CVID and controls. TCRdb's table, derived via immunoSEQ multiplex PCR, lists solely in-frame clones and lacks some. The profile covers 25,000 to 30,000 clones, none occurring a single time. CVID meant reduced serum IgG, IgA and/or IgM plus specific antibody deficiency. CVID subjects were neither ill nor on immunomodulatory or immunosuppressive medication at sampling. Germline lookup yields CDR1 LNHDA and CDR2 SQIVND (reference sequence). The germline V and J ends were trimmed by 11 bases and 0 bases, with 23 bases remaining between them. The CDR3 is 17 residues long. The data are from a study of T cell clonality in common variable immunodeficiency. Findings of the study overall: Fewer TCRbeta clones were shared among CVID subjects than controls. In common variable immunodeficiency, TCR beta chains reportedly carried fewer deletions and N-nucleotide insertions.

The chain recombines TRBV19 with TRBJ1-3; no clear D gene. The TCR was taken from a human donor with common variable immunodeficiency. Specimen: peripheral blood mononuclear cells. CDR3: CAGRLEASAYSGNTIYF. The DNA read from the CDR3 is TGTGCCGGGCGTTTGGAGGCGTCCGCTTACTCTGGAAACACC.